These 23 T cell receptor beta chains originate from one sample sequenced in a study of naive and memory T cell subsets. Both TRBC1 and TRBC2 were covered by a beta constant-region primer of two equimolar oligonucleotides. Nested alpha and beta constant-region primers with the SP2 primer drove four PCR rounds on ligated cDNA. TCRdb used MiXCR to reprocess the UMI-ligation and nested PCR reads, holding one entry per CDR3 protein. The table records 120,000 to 150,000 distinct CDR3 sequences, roughly 22% of them present only once. Their cognate antigens are unknown. Study-level results: A few larger clonotypes appeared in naive repertoires, especially CD8, possibly memory cells re-expressing CD45RA.

The specimen sequenced was naive CD4+ T cells from blood. These receptor sequences come from a human donor in good health.

This clonotype was picked up a small number of times. One end of the junction varies from germline; a read error may be responsible. V and J are TRBV14 and TRBJ2-7, with a tentative D call TRBD2 (5 bases). The CDR3 length is 11 residues. CDR1 and CDR2 from the germline V gene are SGHDN and FVKESK. CDR3: CASSQGTVLHF. For the CDR3, the DNA is TGTGCCAGCAGCCAAGGGACTGTGTTGCACTTC.

This chain connects TRBV18 to TRBJ2-7, with D unresolved. The CDR3 runs to 16 residues. Germline CDR1 and CDR2: KGHSH and LQKENI. Trimming took off 5 bases at V and 1 base at J, with 18 bases between the two ends. The CDR3: CASSSSTATSSYEQYF. The CDR3 DNA follows: TGTGCCAGCTCAAGTTCCACGGCCACCTCGTCCTACGAGCAGTACTTC. Full variable domain (remainder filled in from reference TRBV18 and TRBJ2-7): NAGVMQNPRHLVRRRGQEARLRCSPMKGHSHVYWYRQLPEEGLKFMVYLQKENIIDESGMPKERFSAEFPKEGPSILRIQQVVRGDSAAYFCASSSSTATSSYEQYFGPGTRLTVT.

The rearrangement uses TRBV20-1 and TRBJ2-3; a possible D gene is TRBD2 (5 bases). CDR1 and CDR2 from the germline V gene are DFQATT and SNEGSKA (reference sequence). V was clipped by 2 bases and J by 1 base, with 28 bases between them. The CDR3 spans 20 residues. CDR3: CSARSGGSSAKAVRTDTQYF. The DNA for the CDR3 is TGCAGTGCTAGAAGTGGAGGAAGTAGCGCAAAAGCGGTTCGCACAGATACGCAGTATTTT.

This clonotype was observed at least ten times. The rearrangement joins TRBV6-5 to TRBJ1-5; D ambiguous. V was shortened by 6 bases and J by 5 bases, with 14 bases between the two germline ends. CDR1 MNHEY and CDR2 SVGAGI come from the germline V gene. The CDR3 consists of 14 residues. Here the CDR3 DNA reads TGTGCCAGCAGCCGGCTGGATTGGGATCAGCCCCAGCATTTT. The encoded protein is CASSRLDWDQPQHF.

At least ten counts were recorded for this clonotype. The chain is built from TRBV29-1 and TRBJ1-1; maybe TRBD1 (6 bases). The CDR3 covers 13 residues. The germline gives CDR1 SQVTM, CDR2 ANQGSEA. V lost 4 bases and J 8 bases, leaving 17 bases between the germline ends. CDR3 sequence: CSVARDTLSEAFF. CDR3 in DNA: TGCAGCGTTGCCCGGGACACCCTTTCGGAAGCTTTCTTT.

This chain joins TRBV6-2 or TRBV6-3 and TRBJ2-1; D is possibly TRBD1 or TRBD2 (6 bases each). Germline values: CDR1 MNHEY, CDR2 SVGEGT. The V and J ends lost 4 bases and 7 bases respectively, with 14 bases between them. The CDR3 length is 14 residues. CDR3 nucleotide sequence: TGTGCCAGCAGTTGGGGGCTAGCGACGAATGAGCAGTTCTTC. The encoded protein is CASSWGLATNEQFF.

This sequence joins TRBV28 and TRBJ2-7, with 7 nucleotides matching TRBD2. The CDR3 sequence is 14 residues long. V shed 3 bases and J 2 bases; nucleotides not matched to a gene: 4. CDR1 and CDR2 from the germline V gene are MDHEN and SYDVKM. This CDR3 reads CASSFTGGPYEQYF. DNA for the CDR3: TGTGCCAGCAGTTTCACGGGAGGCCCCTACGAGCAGTACTTC.

This clonotype appeared a few times. The rearrangement links TRBV4-1 to TRBJ1-2; tentatively, D is TRBD1 (5 bases). The V gene's germline CDR1 is MGHRA and CDR2 YSYEKL. This CDR3 comprises 16 residues. V shed 0 bases and J shed 2 bases, with 13 bases lying between them. CDR3: CASSQDLGRANYGYTF. For the CDR3, the DNA is TGCGCCAGCAGCCAAGATCTAGGCAGGGCGAACTATGGCTACACCTTC.

This clonotype was recorded a few times. The V and J genes are TRBV6-2 or TRBV6-3 and TRBJ1-6, with D tentatively TRBD1 (6 bases). Germline assignment: CDR1 MNHEY and CDR2 SVGEGT. Trimming took 6 bases from V and 0 from J, leaving 12 bases between them. CDR3 size: 16 residues. The CDR3 protein is CASRQTGSSYNSPLHF. Written as DNA, the CDR3 is TGTGCCAGCAGACAGACAGGCAGCTCCTATAATTCACCCCTCCACTTT.

In this sample, this clonotype turned up many times. The chain combines TRBV6-5 with TRBJ1-6; weak D call: TRBD1 (5 bases). Germline V gives CDR1 MNHEY, CDR2 SVGAGI. Trimming removed 2 bases from V and 0 bases from J, with 11 bases in between. The CDR3 consists of 17 residues. The CDR3 protein is CASSYKGASSYNSPLHF. The CDR3 DNA reads TGTGCCAGCAGTTACAAAGGGGCGAGCTCCTATAATTCACCCCTCCACTTT.

The rearrangement links TRBV7-9 to TRBJ2-4, with D unresolved. Germline-derived CDR1 and CDR2 are SEHNR and FQNEAQ (reference sequence). V dropped 7 bases and J dropped 8 bases, with 15 bases sitting between them. The CDR3 covers 13 residues. In DNA form, the CDR3 reads TGTGCCAGCAACTTGGTCTTAAGGGACATTCAGTACTTC. This sequence encodes CASNLVLRDIQYF. Full variable domain (missing parts from reference TRBV7-9 and TRBJ2-4): DTGVSQNPRHKITKRGQNVTFRCDPISEHNRLYWYRQTLGQGPEFLTYFQNEAQLEKSRLLSDRFSAERPKGSFSTLEIQRTEQGDSAMYLCASNLVLRDIQYFGAGTRLSVL.

This clonotype was found a few times. The chain links TRBV28 to TRBJ2-1; 10 bases agree with TRBD2. The germline V gene encodes CDR1 MDHEN and CDR2 SYDVKM. The V and J ends lost 2 bases and 4 bases, in that order; junction bases with no gene match: 2. The CDR3 length is 15 residues. This CDR3 is CASSLLAGEYNEQFF. As DNA, the CDR3 is TGTGCCAGCAGTTTACTAGCGGGAGAATACAATGAGCAGTTCTTC. Supplemented by reference TRBV28 and TRBJ2-1, the full variable domain reads DVKVTQSSRYLVKRTGEKVFLECVQDMDHENMFWYRQDPGLGLRLIYFSYDVKMKEKGDIPEGYSVSREKKERFSLILESASTNQTSMYLCASSLLAGEYNEQFFGPGTRLTVL.

This clonotype has at least ten counts. The chain recombines TRBV20-1 with TRBJ2-4; 7 bases line up with TRBD1. The V and J ends lost 5 bases and 6 bases, in that order; junction bases with no gene match: 7. Germline V CDR1 and CDR2: DFQATT, SNEGSKA (reference sequence). The CDR3 is 13 amino acids. The CDR3 is CSARGQVPNIQYF. Written as DNA, the CDR3 is TGCAGTGCTCGCGGACAGGTTCCAAACATTCAGTACTTC.

In its sample, this clonotype was seen a few times. The gene calls are TRBV6-1 and TRBJ2-1; 10 bases match TRBD2. Germline V lookup: CDR1 MNHNS, CDR2 SASEGT. The CDR3 extends over 17 amino acids. The ends lost 4 bases at V and 2 bases at J; junction bases unmatched: 8. CDR3: CASSVPGLATTYNEQFF. The DNA of the CDR3 is TGTGCCAGCAGTGTGCCGGGACTAGCGACAACCTACAATGAGCAGTTCTTC.

This chain joins TRBV6-2 or TRBV6-3 and TRBJ2-7, with D maybe TRBD2 (5 bases). The V gene lost 10 bases and the J gene lost 4 bases, with 14 bases spanning the gap. CDR1 and CDR2 (germline): MNHEY, SVGEGT. The CDR3 consists of 12 residues. Here the CDR3 DNA reads TGTGCCACCCATGCGAGGACTTACGAGCAGTACTTC. Its protein is CATHARTYEQYF.

The rearrangement uses TRBV7-8 and TRBJ1-2; no reliable D call. Germline CDR1 reads SGHVS; CDR2 reads FQNEAQ. The CDR3 loop spans 14 amino acids. V lost 6 bases, J lost 2 bases, and 13 bases lay in between. The CDR3 sequence: CASSSAGGNYGYTF. DNA for the CDR3: TGTGCCAGCAGTTCCGCGGGAGGGAACTATGGCTACACCTTC.

This clonotype occurred a few times. V gene TRBV29-1 combines with J gene TRBJ2-1; D may match TRBD1 or TRBD2 (6 bases each). Germline assignment: CDR1 SQVTM and CDR2 ANQGSEA. The V and J ends lost 7 bases and 4 bases respectively, with 17 bases between them. CDR3 size: 14 residues. DNA for the CDR3: TGCAGCGCCCGAACCGGGGGCGGGTACAATGAGCAGTTCTTC. Translated: CSARTGGGYNEQFF.

The table lists this clonotype with a few counts. CDR3 nucleotide sequence: TGTGCCAGCAGCTTGGCGCTAGCGGGAGCTAGAGATGAGCAGTTCTTC. This codes for CASSLALAGARDEQFF. The gene calls are TRBV5-6 and TRBJ2-1, with TRBD2 matching 10 bases. Germline values: CDR1 SGHDT, CDR2 YYEEEE. Unmatched junction bases numbered 8, after V lost 0 bases and J lost 8 bases. The CDR3 runs to 16 residues.

This clonotype has at least ten counts. One end of the junction does not line up with germline, which may come from a read error. V gene TRBV28 combines with J gene TRBJ2-7; TRBD2 aligns across 10 bases. The CDR3 totals 15 residues. The germline V gene has CDR1 MDHEN and CDR2 SYDVKM. CDR3: CASSFALAGSYEQYF. CDR3 nucleotide sequence: TGTGCCAGCAGTTTTGCACTAGCGGGAAGCTACGAACAGTACTTC. The full variable domain, completed using reference TRBV28 and TRBJ2-7, is DVKVTQSSRYLVKRTGEKVFLECVQDMDHENMFWYRQDPGLGLRLIYFSYDVKMKEKGDIPEGYSVSREKKERFSLILESASTNQTSMYLCASSFALAGSYEQYFGPGTRLTVT.

This clonotype was recorded at least ten times. J is TRBJ2-2 and V is TRBV29-1; 7 bases are shared with TRBD2. The CDR3 extends over 13 amino acids. The V segment lost 6 bases and the J segment 2 bases; nucleotides outside the gene matches: 3. Looked up from germline, CDR1 is SQVTM and CDR2 is ANQGSEA. The CDR3 sequence is CSVLTSNTGELFF. As DNA, the CDR3 is TGCAGCGTGCTGACTAGCAACACCGGGGAGCTGTTTTTT.

This clonotype appeared a few times. The chain recombines TRBV28 with TRBJ2-3, with D hard to call. CDR3 length: 16 residues. CDR1 is MDHEN and CDR2 is SYDVKM in the germline V gene. V dropped 3 bases and J dropped 1 base, with 14 bases sitting between them. CDR3 DNA sequence: TGTGCCAGCAGTTTTTGGGGTGCACACGGCACAGATACGCAGTATTTT. Protein product: CASSFWGAHGTDTQYF.

This chain connects TRBV28 to TRBJ2-6; no clear D gene. CDR1 is MDHEN, CDR2 SYDVKM, per germline. The V and J ends lost 8 bases and 0 bases respectively, with 14 bases between them. This CDR3 contains 16 residues. The CDR3 loop is CASAPPGNSGANVLTF. In DNA, the CDR3 is TGTGCCAGCGCCCCACCGGGCAACTCTGGGGCCAACGTCCTGACTTTC.

This clonotype was counted at least ten times. A read error may account for a junction end that differs from germline. V gene TRBV4-3 combines with J gene TRBJ2-7, with D possibly TRBD2 on 5 matching bases. This CDR3 comprises 14 residues. Per germline, CDR1 LGHNA and CDR2 YSLEER. The DNA of the CDR3 is TGCGCCAGCAGCCCGAGGACGGGAAACTACGCGCAGTACTTC. Encoded protein: CASSPRTGNYAQYF.